This TCR beta chain was observed in a study of post-analysis software for immune sequencing data. CDR3 size: 11 residues. Trimming removed 5 bases at V and 4 bases at J, with 5 bases between. Study-wide results and limits: Roughly five TRBV segments appeared more often in patients than in controls, and TRBV5-6, TRBV5-1 and TRBV20-1 were among these.

Presence of unique molecular identifiers characterized the TCR beta cDNA libraries. T cells numbering roughly 0.85 to 11 million gave rise to around 460,000 cDNA molecules. TCRdb analysed the PCR reads with MiXCR anew, one entry per CDR3 protein. The repertoire holds about 560,000 distinct CDR3 sequences, 44% seen once, with about 1.8% in the top ten. This clonotype has at least ten counts. What it binds is unknown. V is TRBV12-3 or TRBV12-4 and J is TRBJ2-5; D is uncertain. The material sequenced was blood. The receptor was isolated from a girl under 18 with multiple sclerosis. Here the CDR3 reads CASSVGETQYF. For the CDR3, the DNA is TGTGCCAGCAGTGTCGGAGAGACCCAGTACTTC.